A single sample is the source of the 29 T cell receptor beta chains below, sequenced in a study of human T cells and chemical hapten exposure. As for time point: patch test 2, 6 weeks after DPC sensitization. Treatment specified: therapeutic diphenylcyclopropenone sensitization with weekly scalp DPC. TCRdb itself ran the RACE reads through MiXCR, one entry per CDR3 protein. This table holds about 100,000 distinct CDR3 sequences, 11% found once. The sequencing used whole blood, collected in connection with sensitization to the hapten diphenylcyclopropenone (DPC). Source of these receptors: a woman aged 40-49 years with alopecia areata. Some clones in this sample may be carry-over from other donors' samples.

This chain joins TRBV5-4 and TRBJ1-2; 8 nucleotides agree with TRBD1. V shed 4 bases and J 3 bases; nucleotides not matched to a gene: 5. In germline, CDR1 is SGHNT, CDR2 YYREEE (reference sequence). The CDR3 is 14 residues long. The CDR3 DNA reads TGTGCCAGCAGCGTTGGACAGGGTGACTATGGCTACACCTTC. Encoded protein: CASSVGQGDYGYTF.

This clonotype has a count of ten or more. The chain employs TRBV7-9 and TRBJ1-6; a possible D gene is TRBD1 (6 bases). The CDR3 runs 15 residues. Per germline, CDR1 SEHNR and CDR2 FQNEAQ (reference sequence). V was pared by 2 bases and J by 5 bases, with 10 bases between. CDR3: CASSLRSGDNSPLHF. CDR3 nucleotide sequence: TGTGCCAGCAGCTTAAGGTCAGGGGATAATTCACCCCTCCACTTT.

This CDR3 is CASTSLNQPQHF. CDR3 in DNA: TGTGCCAGCACTTCCTTGAATCAGCCCCAGCATTTT. The chain uses TRBV6-1 and TRBJ1-5; the D is unclear. The V end lost 7 bases, the J end lost 4 bases, and 8 bases lay between the germline ends. The CDR3 spans 12 residues. CDR1 is MNHNS and CDR2 is SASEGT in the germline V gene.

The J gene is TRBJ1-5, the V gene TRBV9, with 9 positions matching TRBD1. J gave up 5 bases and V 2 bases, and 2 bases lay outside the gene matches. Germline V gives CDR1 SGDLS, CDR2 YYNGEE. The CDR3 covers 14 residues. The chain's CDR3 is CASSVGQGYQPQHF. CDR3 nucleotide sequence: TGTGCCAGCAGCGTGGGACAGGGATATCAGCCCCAGCATTTT.

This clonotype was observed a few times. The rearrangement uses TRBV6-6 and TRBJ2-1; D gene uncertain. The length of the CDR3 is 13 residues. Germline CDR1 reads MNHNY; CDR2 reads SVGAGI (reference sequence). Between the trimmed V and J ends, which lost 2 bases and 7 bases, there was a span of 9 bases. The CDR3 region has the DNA TGTGCCAGCAGTTACCCCCCCGGGAATGAGCAGTTCTTC. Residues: CASSYPPGNEQFF.

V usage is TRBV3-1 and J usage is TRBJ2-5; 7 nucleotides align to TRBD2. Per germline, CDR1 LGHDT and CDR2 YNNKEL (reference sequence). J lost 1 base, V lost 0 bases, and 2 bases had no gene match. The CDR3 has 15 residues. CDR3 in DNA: TGTGCCAGCAGCCAAGATTGGGGGGGCCAAGAGACCCAGTACTTC. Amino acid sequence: CASSQDWGGQETQYF.

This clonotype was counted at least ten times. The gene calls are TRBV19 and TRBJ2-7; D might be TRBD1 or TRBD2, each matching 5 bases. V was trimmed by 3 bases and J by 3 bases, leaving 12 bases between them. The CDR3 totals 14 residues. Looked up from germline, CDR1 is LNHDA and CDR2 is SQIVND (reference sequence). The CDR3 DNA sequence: TGTGCCAGTAGTATCGTCGGGACCAACTACGAGCAGTACTTC. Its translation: CASSIVGTNYEQYF.

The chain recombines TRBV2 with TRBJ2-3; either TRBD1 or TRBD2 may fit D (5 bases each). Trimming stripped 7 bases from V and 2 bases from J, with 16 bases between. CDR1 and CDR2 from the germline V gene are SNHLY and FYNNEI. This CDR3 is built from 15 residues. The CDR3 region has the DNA TGTGCCAGCACTGGGGACCGGACCCCCACAGATACGCAGTATTTT. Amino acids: CASTGDRTPTDTQYF.

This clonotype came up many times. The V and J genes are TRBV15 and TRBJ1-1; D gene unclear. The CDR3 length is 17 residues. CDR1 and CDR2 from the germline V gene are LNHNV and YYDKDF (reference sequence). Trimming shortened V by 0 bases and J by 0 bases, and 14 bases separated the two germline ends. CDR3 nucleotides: TGTGCCACCAGCAGAGATCTATGGCGGGGTATGAACACTGAAGCTTTCTTT. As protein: CATSRDLWRGMNTEAFF.

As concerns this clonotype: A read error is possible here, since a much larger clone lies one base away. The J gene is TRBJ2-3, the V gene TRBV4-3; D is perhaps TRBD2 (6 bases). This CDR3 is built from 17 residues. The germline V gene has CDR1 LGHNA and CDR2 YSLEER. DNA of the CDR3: TGCGCCGGCAGCCAAGATCGGGCTAGCGTTTCTACAGATACGCAGTATTTT. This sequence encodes CAGSQDRASVSTDTQYF.

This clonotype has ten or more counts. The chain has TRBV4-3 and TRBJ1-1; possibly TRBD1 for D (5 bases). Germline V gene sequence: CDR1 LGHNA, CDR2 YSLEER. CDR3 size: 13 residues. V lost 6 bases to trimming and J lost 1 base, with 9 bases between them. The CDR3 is CASSVTENTEAFF. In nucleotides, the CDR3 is TGCGCCAGCAGTGTGACAGAGAACACTGAAGCTTTCTTT.

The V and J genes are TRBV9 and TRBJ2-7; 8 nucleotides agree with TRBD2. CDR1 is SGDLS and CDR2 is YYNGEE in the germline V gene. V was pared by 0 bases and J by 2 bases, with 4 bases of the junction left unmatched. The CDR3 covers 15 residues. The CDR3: CASSVDSGIAYEQYF. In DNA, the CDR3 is TGTGCCAGCAGCGTAGATAGCGGGATTGCCTACGAGCAGTACTTC.

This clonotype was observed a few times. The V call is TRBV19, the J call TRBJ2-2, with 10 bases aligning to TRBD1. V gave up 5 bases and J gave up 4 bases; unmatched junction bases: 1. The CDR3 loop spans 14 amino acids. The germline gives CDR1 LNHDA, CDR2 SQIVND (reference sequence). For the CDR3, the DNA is TGTGCCAGTAGTCGGACAGGGGGCACCGGGGAGCTGTTTTTT. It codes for CASSRTGGTGELFF.

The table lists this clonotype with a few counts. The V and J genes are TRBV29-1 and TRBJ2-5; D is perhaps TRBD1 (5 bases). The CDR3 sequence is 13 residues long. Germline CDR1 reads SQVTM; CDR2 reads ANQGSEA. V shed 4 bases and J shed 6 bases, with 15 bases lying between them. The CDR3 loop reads CSVAQTEGKTQYF. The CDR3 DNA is TGCAGCGTTGCCCAGACAGAAGGGAAGACCCAGTACTTC.

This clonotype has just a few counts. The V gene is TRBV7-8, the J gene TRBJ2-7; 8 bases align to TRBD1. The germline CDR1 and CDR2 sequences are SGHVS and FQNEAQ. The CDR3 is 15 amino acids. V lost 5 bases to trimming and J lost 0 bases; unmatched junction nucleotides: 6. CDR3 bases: TGTGCCAGCAGCCCACGACAGGGGAGCTCCTACGAGCAGTACTTC. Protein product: CASSPRQGSSYEQYF.

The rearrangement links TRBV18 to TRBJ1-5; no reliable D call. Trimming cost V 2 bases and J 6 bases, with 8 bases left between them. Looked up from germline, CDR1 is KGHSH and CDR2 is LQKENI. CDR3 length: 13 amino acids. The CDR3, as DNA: TGTGCCAGCTCACCAGGGATGGCTCAGCCCCAGCATTTT. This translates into CASSPGMAQPQHF.

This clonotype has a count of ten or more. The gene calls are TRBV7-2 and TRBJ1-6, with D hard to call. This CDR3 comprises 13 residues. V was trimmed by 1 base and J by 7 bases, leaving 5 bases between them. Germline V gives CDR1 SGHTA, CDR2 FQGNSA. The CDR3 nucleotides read TGTGCCAGCAGCTTAGTTTTCAATTCACCCCTCCACTTT. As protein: CASSLVFNSPLHF.

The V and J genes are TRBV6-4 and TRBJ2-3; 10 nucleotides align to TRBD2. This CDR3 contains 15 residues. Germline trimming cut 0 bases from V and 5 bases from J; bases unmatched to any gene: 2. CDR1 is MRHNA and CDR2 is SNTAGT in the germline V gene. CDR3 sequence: CASSDSSGGIDTQYF. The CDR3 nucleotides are TGTGCCAGCAGTGACTCTAGCGGGGGGATAGATACGCAGTATTTT.

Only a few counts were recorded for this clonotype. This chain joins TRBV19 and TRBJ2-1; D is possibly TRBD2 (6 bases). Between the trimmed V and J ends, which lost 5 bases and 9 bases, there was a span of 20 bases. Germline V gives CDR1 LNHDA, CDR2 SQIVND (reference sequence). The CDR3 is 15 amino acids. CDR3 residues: CASSVGGMSFGEQFF. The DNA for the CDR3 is TGTGCCAGTAGTGTGGGCGGGATGTCTTTTGGTGAGCAGTTCTTC.

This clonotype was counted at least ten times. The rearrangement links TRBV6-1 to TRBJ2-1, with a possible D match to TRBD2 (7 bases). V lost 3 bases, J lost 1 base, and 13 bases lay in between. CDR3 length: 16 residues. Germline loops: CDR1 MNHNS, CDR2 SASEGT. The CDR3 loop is CASSDFGGRSYNEQFF. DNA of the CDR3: TGTGCCAGCAGTGATTTCGGGGGGCGATCCTACAATGAGCAGTTCTTC.

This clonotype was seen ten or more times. The DNA of the CDR3 is TGCGCCAGCAGCTTGGTCAGGGACTATGGCTACACCTTC. Its translation is CASSLVRDYGYTF. This chain connects TRBV5-1 to TRBJ1-2; TRBD1 might be the D (5 bases). The germline gives CDR1 SGHRS, CDR2 YFSETQ. V lost 0 bases to trimming and J lost 3 bases, with 6 bases between them. This CDR3 spans 13 amino acids.

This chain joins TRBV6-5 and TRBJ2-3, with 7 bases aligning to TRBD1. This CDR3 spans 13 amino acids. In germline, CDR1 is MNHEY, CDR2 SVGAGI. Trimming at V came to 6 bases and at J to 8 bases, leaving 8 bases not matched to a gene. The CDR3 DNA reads TGTGCCAGCAGGTACCAGGGGGAAGGTACGCAGTATTTT. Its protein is CASRYQGEGTQYF.

The CDR3 is CASSTQGVTTDTQYF. Here the CDR3 DNA reads TGTGCCAGCAGCACACAGGGGGTTACAACAGATACGCAGTATTTT. J is TRBJ2-3 and V is TRBV7-9, with 8 bases lining up with TRBD1. The junction had 7 bases not matched to a gene; V was cut back by 5 bases and J by 3 bases. The CDR3 totals 15 residues. Germline loops: CDR1 SEHNR, CDR2 FQNEAQ (reference sequence).

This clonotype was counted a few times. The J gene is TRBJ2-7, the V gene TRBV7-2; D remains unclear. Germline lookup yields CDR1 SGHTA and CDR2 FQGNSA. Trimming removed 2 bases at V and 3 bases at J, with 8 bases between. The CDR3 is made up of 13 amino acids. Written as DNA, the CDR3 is TGTGCCAGCAGCTTACCAGGAGTCTACGAGCAGTACTTC. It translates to CASSLPGVYEQYF.

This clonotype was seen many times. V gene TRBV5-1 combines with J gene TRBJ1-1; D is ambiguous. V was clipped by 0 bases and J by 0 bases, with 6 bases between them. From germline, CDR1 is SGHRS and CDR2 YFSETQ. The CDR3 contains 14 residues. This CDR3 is CASSLANMNTEAFF. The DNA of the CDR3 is TGCGCCAGCAGCTTGGCAAATATGAACACTGAAGCTTTCTTT.

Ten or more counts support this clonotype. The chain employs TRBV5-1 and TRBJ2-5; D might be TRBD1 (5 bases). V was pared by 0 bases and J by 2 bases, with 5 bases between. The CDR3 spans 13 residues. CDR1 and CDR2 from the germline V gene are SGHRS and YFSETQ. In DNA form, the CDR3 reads TGCGCCAGCAGCTTGGGACAGCAAGAGACCCAGTACTTC. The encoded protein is CASSLGQQETQYF.

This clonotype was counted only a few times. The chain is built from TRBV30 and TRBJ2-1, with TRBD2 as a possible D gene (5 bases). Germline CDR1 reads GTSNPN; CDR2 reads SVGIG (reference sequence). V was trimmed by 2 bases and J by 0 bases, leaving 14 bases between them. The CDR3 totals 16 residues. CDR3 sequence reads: CAWSRTGRISYNEQFF. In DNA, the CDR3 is TGTGCCTGGAGTCGGACTGGGCGGATCTCCTACAATGAGCAGTTCTTC.

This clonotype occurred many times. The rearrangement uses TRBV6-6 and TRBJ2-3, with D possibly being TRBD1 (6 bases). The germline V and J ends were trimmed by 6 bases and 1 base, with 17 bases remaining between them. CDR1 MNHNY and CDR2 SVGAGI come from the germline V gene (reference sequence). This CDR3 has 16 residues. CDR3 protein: CASRRGSGGGTDTQYF. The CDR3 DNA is TGTGCCAGCAGAAGGGGGTCTGGGGGAGGCACAGATACGCAGTATTTT.

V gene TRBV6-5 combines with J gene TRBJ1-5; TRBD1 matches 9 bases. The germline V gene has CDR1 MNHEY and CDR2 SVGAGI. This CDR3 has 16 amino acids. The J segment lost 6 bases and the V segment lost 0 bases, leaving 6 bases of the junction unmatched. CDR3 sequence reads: CASSYSVQGAGQPQHF. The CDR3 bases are TGTGCCAGCAGTTACTCAGTACAGGGGGCAGGTCAGCCCCAGCATTTT.